This TCR beta chain is from a study of blood T cell repertoires in COVID-19. V was trimmed by 4 bases and J by 6 bases, leaving 23 bases between them. This CDR3 is 17 amino acids long. The germline V gene has CDR1 SGHRS and CDR2 YFSETQ. TCRdb's copy holds only in-frame clones and misses some; the assay was immunoSEQ multiplex PCR. Among about 100,000 clones listed, over 65% were seen once. The chain employs TRBV5-1 and TRBJ2-1, with D perhaps TRBD2 (6 bases). The sample consisted of peripheral blood. The origin of this receptor is a human donor in a cohort sampled during active COVID-19. The CDR3 reads CASSIAPGLRLVNEQFF. CDR3 nucleotides: TGCGCCAGCAGCATCGCTCCGGGACTCCGGTTGGTCAATGAGCAGTTCTTC.